This T cell receptor (beta chain) appears in the sequencing data of a study of PD-1 blockade in classical Hodgkin lymphoma. Regarding the study as a whole: When nivolumab was started under 1 year after ASCT, patients were excluded. The diversity seen at baseline in complete responders resembled that of newly diagnosed patients. It was CD4+ TCR diversity, not CD8+, that rose significantly by C4D1. Reported findings placed baseline TCR diversity lower in newly diagnosed patients (compared with healthy donors).

Libraries were prepared by immunoSEQ multiplex PCR; TCRdb keeps only in-frame clonotypes and omits some of them. The data contain roughly 13,000 clones, roughly 83% of them seen just once; the ten biggest clones take up roughly 0.93%. Indicated time point: cycle 4 day 1 (C4D1), after 6 weeks of nivolumab. Brentuximab vedotin exposure varied among the patients, all of whom had relapsed after autologous stem cell transplantation. Investigators isolated CD4+ T cells from thawed PBMCs through magnetic negative selection. V was trimmed by 1 base and J by 3 bases, leaving 6 bases between them. CDR1 and CDR2 from the germline V gene are SGHVS and FQNEAQ. This CDR3 comprises 13 residues. A remark on this clone: Its antigen is unknown.

The source is a human donor with classical Hodgkin lymphoma. The chain employs TRBV7-8 and TRBJ1-1; D possibly corresponds to TRBD1 (6 bases). Sequenced here: CD4+ T cells from blood, sampled before the fourth cycle of nivolumab. This chain's CDR3 is CASSLDRDTEAFF. The CDR3 coding sequence is TGTGCCAGCAGCTTAGACAGGGACACTGAAGCTTTCTTT.